A single sample is the source of the 31 T cell receptor beta chains below, sequenced in a study of T cell repertoires in cytomegalovirus infection. MiXCR, applied by TCRdb to the reads, yields one record per CDR3 protein. The sample has roughly 500,000 distinct CDR3 sequences; around 35% are singletons. For these TCRs, the target antigens are not known. This material consisted of cultured PBMCs, taken from culture after CMV antigen stimulation. Source of these receptors: a human donor in good health (CMV status not recorded). Some clones in this sample may be carry-over from other donors' samples.

This clonotype showed up just a few times. V gene TRBV7-9 combines with J gene TRBJ2-5; 7 bases are shared with TRBD1. From germline, CDR1 is SEHNR and CDR2 FQNEAQ (reference sequence). This CDR3 spans 14 amino acids. J gave up 5 bases and V 1 base, and 4 bases lay outside the gene matches. The CDR3 nucleotides are TGTGCCAGCAGCTTAGAGCTCAGGGGGGAGACCCAGTACTTC. This sequence encodes CASSLELRGETQYF.

J is TRBJ2-6 and V is TRBV18; 10 bases map to TRBD2. The junction had 4 bases not matched to a gene; V was cut back by 1 base and J by 1 base. Germline V gene data show CDR1 as KGHSH and CDR2 as LQKENI. This CDR3 has 18 residues. The CDR3, as DNA: TGTGCCAGCTCACCACTGCCTAGCGGGAGTTCTGGGGCCAACGTCCTGACTTTC. This translates into CASSPLPSGSSGANVLTF.

CDR3 loop: CATSREGVNNEQFF. The DNA of the CDR3 is TGTGCCACCAGCAGGGAGGGGGTAAACAATGAGCAGTTCTTC. The chain uses TRBV15 and TRBJ2-1; D assignment may be TRBD1 or TRBD2 (6 bases each). The germline V gene encodes CDR1 LNHNV and CDR2 YYDKDF (reference sequence). CDR3 size: 14 residues. The V end was cut by 3 bases, the J end by 5 bases, with 11 bases between.

The chain is built from TRBV6-2 or TRBV6-3 and TRBJ2-7, with 9 bases fitting TRBD2. V lost 0 bases to trimming and J lost 0 bases; unmatched junction nucleotides: 12. The CDR3 spans 19 residues. Germline V CDR1 and CDR2: MNHEY, SVGEGT. CDR3 DNA: TGTGCCAGCAGTTACTCCCCTAGCGGGACGATTTCAAGCTCCTACGAGCAGTACGTC. Protein product: CASSYSPSGTISSSYEQYV.

Comment on this clonotype: A junction end diverges from the germline sequence, so it may reflect a read error. V gene TRBV14 combines with J gene TRBJ2-7; 11 positions match TRBD2. The germline V gene has CDR1 SGHDN and CDR2 FVKESK. The CDR3 covers 15 residues. In nucleotides, the CDR3 is TGTGCCAGCAGCCAACTAGCGGGAGGATCCTTCGAGCAGTACTTC. Translated, it gives CASSQLAGGSFEQYF.

This clonotype has a count of ten or more. This sequence joins TRBV7-2 and TRBJ2-2, with 10 bases identical to TRBD2. The germline CDR1 and CDR2 sequences are SGHTA and FQGNSA. The CDR3 runs 14 residues. V dropped 10 bases and J dropped 3; count of bases not matched to a gene: 5. The CDR3 protein is CANGAGGYTGELFF. In DNA form, the CDR3 reads TGTGCCAACGGAGCGGGAGGGTACACCGGGGAGCTGTTTTTT.

The chain has TRBV10-3 and TRBJ2-7; TRBD2 is a possible D gene (5 bases). The V gene lost 6 bases and the J gene lost 3 bases, with 15 bases spanning the gap. CDR1 and CDR2 from the germline V gene are ENHRY and SYGVKD. This CDR3 is 14 amino acids long. CDR3 coding DNA: TGTGCCATCAGCGATCATTCCCGGGACTACGAGCAGTACGTC. Translation gives CAISDHSRDYEQYV.

The V call is TRBV19, the J call TRBJ1-2; D is perhaps TRBD1 (5 bases). The CDR3 is 13 residues long. Germline lookup yields CDR1 LNHDA and CDR2 SQIVND (reference sequence). V dropped 3 bases and J dropped 8 bases, with 13 bases sitting between them. CDR3 protein: CASSILGARGYTF. In nucleotides, the CDR3 is TGTGCCAGTAGTATCCTCGGGGCCAGGGGCTACACCTTC.

The chain combines TRBV27 with TRBJ2-7; possibly TRBD1 for D (5 bases). CDR1 is MNHEY, CDR2 SMNVEV, per germline (reference sequence). Trimming shortened V by 3 bases and J by 5 bases, and 14 bases separated the two germline ends. CDR3 size: 14 residues. The CDR3 nucleotides are TGTGCCAGCAGTTTGTTCGGGCAGGGTGACGAGCAGTACTTC. Protein product: CASSLFGQGDEQYF.

Only a few counts were recorded for this clonotype. This sequence joins TRBV5-4 and TRBJ2-5; D uncertain. The germline V gene has CDR1 SGHNT and CDR2 YYREEE (reference sequence). The CDR3 has 13 residues. V lost 5 bases, J lost 5 bases, and 13 bases lay in between. CDR3 amino acids: CASRRDSQETQYF. The CDR3 nucleotides are TGTGCCAGCAGACGAGACTCCCAGGAGACCCAGTACTTC.

The rearrangement uses TRBV7-8 and TRBJ1-5; TRBD1 aligns across 10 bases. CDR3 length: 20 amino acids. Per the germline V gene, CDR1 is SGHVS and CDR2 is FQNEAQ. V shed 4 bases, J shed 2 bases, and the junction held 17 bases outside the gene matches. The CDR3 here is CASSSSAGQGRRLGNQPQHF. The CDR3 nucleotides read TGTGCCAGCAGCTCCTCCGCGGGACAGGGGAGAAGGTTAGGCAATCAGCCCCAGCATTTT.

The J gene is TRBJ2-5, the V gene TRBV7-9; TRBD2 matches at 14 bases. Germline CDR1 is SEHNR and CDR2 is FQNEAQ (reference sequence). After removal of 5 bases from V and 2 bases from J, the junction contained 4 bases not matched to a gene. The CDR3 sequence is 16 residues long. The CDR3 protein is CASSKGLAGEQETQYF. CDR3 coding DNA: TGTGCCAGCAGCAAGGGACTAGCGGGGGAGCAAGAGACCCAGTACTTC.

This clonotype was counted between two and nine times. The chain joins TRBV7-9 to TRBJ2-7; 8 bases are a match to TRBD2. Germline CDR1 is SEHNR and CDR2 is FQNEAQ (reference sequence). With V trimmed by 0 bases and J by 3 bases, 4 bases remained unmatched. CDR3 size: 15 residues. The DNA for the CDR3 is TGTGCCAGCAGCTTAGCCAGCGGGAGTAACTACGAGCAGTACGTC. It codes for CASSLASGSNYEQYV.

This clonotype was observed at least ten times. The chain couples TRBV7-2 to TRBJ2-7; a possible D gene is TRBD1 (6 bases). Germline loops: CDR1 SGHTA, CDR2 FQGNSA. The CDR3 loop spans 14 amino acids. V lost 2 bases and J lost 2, with 10 bases in between. CDR3 residues: CASSLTQGTYEQYF. DNA for the CDR3: TGTGCCAGCAGCTTAACACAGGGAACCTACGAGCAGTACTTC.

There are many counts of this clonotype. The V call is TRBV7-2, the J call TRBJ2-7; 8 positions agree with TRBD2. The CDR3 runs 16 residues. Unmatched junction bases numbered 12, after V lost 5 bases and J lost 3 bases. Looked up from germline, CDR1 is SGHTA and CDR2 is FQGNSA. Here the CDR3 DNA reads TGTGCCAGCAGCGAAAGGACGGGCGGGAGGCGCTACGAGCAGTACTTC. Translating gives CASSERTGGRRYEQYF.

This clonotype was recorded a few times. The gene calls are TRBV28 and TRBJ1-1; D is undetermined. The CDR3 covers 13 residues. V gave up 7 bases and J gave up 11 bases, with 20 bases separating them. Germline CDR1 reads MDHEN; CDR2 reads SYDVKM. Here the CDR3 DNA reads TGTGCCAGCAACCTAGGTGCGGCCCAAGGGGCTTTCTTT. Its protein product is CASNLGAAQGAFF. Supplemented by reference TRBV28 and TRBJ1-1, the full variable domain reads DVKVTQSSRYLVKRTGEKVFLECVQDMDHENMFWYRQDPGLGLRLIYFSYDVKMKEKGDIPEGYSVSREKKERFSLILESASTNQTSMYLCASNLGAAQGAFFGQGTRLTVV.

This sequence joins TRBV19 and TRBJ1-5; D not certain. The germline CDR1 and CDR2 sequences are LNHDA and SQIVND (reference sequence). CDR3 length equals 13 residues. V dropped 7 bases and J dropped 11 bases, with 18 bases sitting between them. As DNA, the CDR3 is TGTGCCAGTACTTCCACCCTTATGGTGACCCAGCATTTT. Protein product: CASTSTLMVTQHF. Using reference TRBV19 and TRBJ1-5 for the parts outside the CDR3, the full variable domain is DGGITQSPKYLFRKEGQNVTLSCEQNLNHDAMYWYRQDPGQGLRLIYYSQIVNDFQKGDIAEGYSVSREKKESFPLTVTSAQKNPTAFYLCASTSTLMVTQHFGDGTRLSIL.

This clonotype was recorded once. V usage is TRBV5-1 and J usage is TRBJ1-2, with D possibly TRBD1 on 6 matching bases. Trimming stripped 0 bases from V and 4 bases from J, with 10 bases between. Germline CDR1 and CDR2: SGHRS and YFSETQ. The CDR3 sequence is 14 residues long. The CDR3 sequence is CASSLGGDTYGYTF. DNA for the CDR3: TGCGCCAGCAGCTTGGGGGGGGACACCTATGGCTACACCTTC.

For the CDR3, the DNA is TGTGCCAGCAGGGGACGACAGGGGGTTACGAACACTGAAGCTTTCTTT. Its protein product is CASRGRQGVTNTEAFF. The chain couples TRBV6-5 to TRBJ1-1; 9 bases map to TRBD1. Per germline, CDR1 MNHEY and CDR2 SVGAGI. V shed 6 bases and J 1 base; nucleotides not matched to a gene: 9. The CDR3 loop spans 16 amino acids.

In this sample, this clonotype turned up a few times. The CDR3 DNA follows: TGTGCCGCAGCCTCGGGGCAACTCAGCTCTGGGGCCAACGTCCTGACTTTC. It is translated as CAAASGQLSSGANVLTF. The J gene is TRBJ2-6, the V gene TRBV6-2 or TRBV6-3; D assignment may be TRBD1 or TRBD2 (5 bases each). V was cut by 11 bases and J by 0 bases, with 20 bases left in between. The CDR3 runs 17 residues. Per germline, CDR1 MNHEY and CDR2 SVGEGT.

In its sample, this clonotype was seen a few times. A read error may explain this, as a much larger clone is one base away. The gene calls are TRBV12-3 or TRBV12-4 and TRBJ2-6, with D hard to call. The CDR3 is 13 residues long. V was cut by 3 bases and J by 3 bases, with 3 bases left in between. CDR3 region: CASSFVGANVLTF. The CDR3 DNA reads TGTGCCAGCAGTTTTGTTGGGGCCAACGTCCTGACTTTC.

This clonotype was found many times. The chain is built from TRBV7-2 and TRBJ2-1; tentatively, D is TRBD1 or TRBD2 (6 bases each). V was trimmed by 1 base and J by 4 bases, leaving 20 bases between them. The CDR3 runs 18 residues. CDR1 is SGHTA and CDR2 is FQGNSA in the germline V gene. The CDR3 DNA reads as TGTGCCAGCAGCTTAGGTCCAACGGGGGCGCATTTATACAATGAGCAGTTCTTC. Its protein is CASSLGPTGAHLYNEQFF. The full variable domain, rest sourced from reference TRBV7-2 and TRBJ2-1, is GAGVSQSPSNKVTEKGKDVELRCDPISGHTALYWYRQSLGQGLEFLIYFQGNSAPDKSGLPSDRFSAERTGGSVSTLTIQRTQQEDSAVYLCASSLGPTGAHLYNEQFFGPGTRLTVL.

A remark on this clonotype: This likely comes from a read error, as the CDR3 has no conserved phenylalanine or tryptophan at its end. The genes are TRBV7-2 and TRBJ2-1, with TRBD2 identical over 7 bases. CDR3 length equals 15 residues. The V and J ends lost 3 bases and 0 bases, in that order; junction bases with no gene match: 2. Germline-derived CDR1 and CDR2 are SGHTA and FQGNSA. CDR3 residues: CASSFAGDSYNEQFY. The CDR3 DNA reads TGTGCCAGCAGCTTCGCGGGAGACTCCTACAATGAGCAGTTCTAC.

V gene TRBV5-4 combines with J gene TRBJ1-5; 7 positions match TRBD1. The CDR3 is 15 amino acids. V lost 0 bases to trimming and J lost 7 bases; unmatched junction nucleotides: 7. Germline CDR1 is SGHNT and CDR2 is YYREEE (reference sequence). Written as DNA, the CDR3 is TGTGCCAGCAGCTTGGAGGGGGCAGGAGACCAGCCCCAGCATTTT. Protein sequence: CASSLEGAGDQPQHF.

This rearrangement joins TRBV19 to TRBJ2-3, with 12 bases identical to TRBD2. V shed 7 bases, J shed 6 bases, and the junction held 14 bases outside the gene matches. The CDR3 sequence is 17 residues long. From germline, CDR1 is LNHDA and CDR2 SQIVND (reference sequence). CDR3 loop: CASTPFKTSGSLDTQYF. In DNA form, the CDR3 reads TGTGCCAGTACCCCCTTTAAGACTAGCGGGAGTTTGGATACGCAGTATTTT.

V and J are TRBV24-1 and TRBJ2-3; 10 bases map to TRBD2. Germline-derived CDR1 and CDR2 are KGHDR and SFDVKD. Trimming cost V 3 bases and J 6 bases; bases outside gene matches: 17. The CDR3 runs to 19 residues. CDR3 sequence reads: CATSDRGGPLAGDFDTQYF. DNA of the CDR3: TGTGCCACCAGTGATCGTGGCGGGCCGCTAGCGGGAGATTTCGATACGCAGTATTTT.

A few counts support this clonotype. The chain has TRBV15 and TRBJ1-2; tentatively, D is TRBD1 (5 bases). CDR1 and CDR2 from the germline V gene are LNHNV and YYDKDF (reference sequence). Trimming cost V 5 bases and J 3 bases, with 16 bases left between them. This CDR3 is 15 amino acids long. Written as DNA, the CDR3 is TGTGCCACCAGCCCTGGAAGGAGCAGGGACTATGGCTACACCTTC. It translates to CATSPGRSRDYGYTF. The complete variable domain, with remaining parts taken from reference TRBV15 and TRBJ1-2, reads DAMVIQNPRYQVTQFGKPVTLSCSQTLNHNVMYWYQQKSSQAPKLLFHYYDKDFNNEADTPDNFQSRRPNTSFCFLDIRSPGLGDTAMYLCATSPGRSRDYGYTFGSGTRLTVV.

In its sample, this clonotype was seen many times. CDR3 region: CSATGAPTNTGELFF. The CDR3 nucleotides are TGCAGTGCTACAGGGGCCCCTACGAACACCGGGGAGCTGTTTTTT. This chain uses TRBV20-1 with TRBJ2-2; D perhaps matches TRBD1 (6 bases). Trimming stripped 4 bases from V and 0 bases from J, with 12 bases between. This CDR3 has 15 residues. Germline V gene sequence: CDR1 DFQATT, CDR2 SNEGSKA (reference sequence).

This clonotype was counted only a few times. This chain joins TRBV20-1 and TRBJ2-3; D not resolved. This CDR3 spans 13 amino acids. Germline CDR1 DFQATT, CDR2 SNEGSKA (reference sequence). Trimming cost V 3 bases and J 3 bases, with 10 bases left between them. CDR3 protein: CSARSRLTDTQYF. DNA of the CDR3: TGCAGTGCTAGGTCCAGGTTGACAGATACGCAGTATTTT.

The V call is TRBV7-2, the J call TRBJ1-5; 7 bases match TRBD1. In germline, CDR1 is SGHTA, CDR2 FQGNSA. The CDR3 covers 14 residues. Unmatched junction bases numbered 4, after V lost 1 base and J lost 7 bases. The CDR3: CASSLDQGGQPQHF. The CDR3 DNA sequence: TGTGCCAGCAGCTTAGATCAGGGGGGGCAGCCCCAGCATTTT.

The chain employs TRBV5-1 and TRBJ2-5, with D possibly matching TRBD2 (5 bases). The length of the CDR3 is 16 residues. The germline V and J ends were trimmed by 0 bases and 1 base, with 13 bases remaining between them. Germline-derived CDR1 and CDR2 are SGHRS and YFSETQ. The chain's CDR3 is CASSLGSLGGQETQYF. The DNA for the CDR3 is TGCGCCAGCAGCTTGGGTTCGCTAGGAGGCCAAGAGACCCAGTACTTC.